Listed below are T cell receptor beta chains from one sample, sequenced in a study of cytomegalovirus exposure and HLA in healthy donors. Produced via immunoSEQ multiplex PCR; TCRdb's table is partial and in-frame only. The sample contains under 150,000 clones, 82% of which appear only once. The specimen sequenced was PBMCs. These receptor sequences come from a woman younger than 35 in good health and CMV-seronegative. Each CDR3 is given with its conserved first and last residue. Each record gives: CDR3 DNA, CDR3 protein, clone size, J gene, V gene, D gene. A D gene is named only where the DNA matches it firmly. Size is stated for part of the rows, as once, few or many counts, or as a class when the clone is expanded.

TGTGCCAGTGGGCAGAACACTGAAGCTTTCTTT,CASGQNTEAFF,few,TRBJ1-1,TRBV28,-
TGCAGCGTTGGTCCGGGGTTGGTAACTGAAGCTTTCTTT,CSVGPGLVTEAFF,-,TRBJ1-1,TRBV29-1,-
TGTGCCAGCACGCGGGGGGCGGCGTTGGAGACCCAGTACTTC,CASTRGAALETQYF,-,TRBJ2-5,TRBV7-8,TRBD2
TGTGCCAGCAGCTTAGGGGCAGGGATCTACAATGAGCAGTTCTTC,CASSLGAGIYNEQFF,-,TRBJ2-1,TRBV7-9,-
TGTGCCAACAGAATACAGGGTCCCAATGAAAAACTGTTTTTT,CANRIQGPNEKLFF,-,TRBJ1-4,TRBV6-1,-
TGTGCCACCAGCAGAGATCCAGGGGGAAACTATGGCTACACCTTC,CATSRDPGGNYGYTF,-,TRBJ1-2,TRBV15,TRBD1
TGTGCCAGCAGCTTCCTGGGCGGGACTTCCTACGAGCAGTACTTC,CASSFLGGTSYEQYF,-,TRBJ2-7,TRBV7-2,-
TGTGCCAGCAGTGCCCAAGTGGGGGCTAATGAGCAGTTCTTC,CASSAQVGANEQFF,-,TRBJ2-1,TRBV6-4,-
TGTGCTAGTGGTTTGGTATTGCGGGACAGGCTTTACGAATCTAGGAGGAATACGCAGTATTTT,CASGLVLRDRLYESRRNTQYF,-,TRBJ2-3,TRBV12-5,TRBD1
TGTGCCAGCAGCCGGTCTAGCGCTGACTCCTACGAGCAGTACTTC,CASSRSSADSYEQYF,-,TRBJ2-7,TRBV5-4,-
TGTGCCAGCAGGAGGGATCCCCCGGGCGAGCAGTACTTC,CASRRDPPGEQYF,-,TRBJ2-7,TRBV6-1,-
TGTGCCAGCAGCTCCCAAGCAGCGGGGGGGATGAAGACCCAGTACTTC,CASSSQAAGGMKTQYF,-,TRBJ2-5,TRBV14,TRBD2
TGTGCCAGCAGCTTCGCCGAGGGGGGGGGAAACACCATATATTTT,CASSFAEGGGNTIYF,-,TRBJ1-3,TRBV7-2,-
TGTGCCAGCAGCTTAGAGGGACAGGGCTATGAGCAGTTCTTC,CASSLEGQGYEQFF,-,TRBJ2-1,TRBV7-8,TRBD1
TGCGCCAGCAGGGACGACAGGGACCAGCCCCAGCATTTT,CASRDDRDQPQHF,-,TRBJ1-5,TRBV10-2,TRBD1
TGTGCCAGCAGTGCGGGACAGCCTACAGATACGCAGTATTTT,CASSAGQPTDTQYF,-,TRBJ2-3,TRBV6-1,TRBD1
TGTGCCAGCAGGCTACAGGGGGCTTCTGGAAACACCATATATTTT,CASRLQGASGNTIYF,-,TRBJ1-3,TRBV6-5,TRBD1
TGTGCCAGCAGCCCGGGGACAGGGAAGAGTCAGCCCCAGCATTTT,CASSPGTGKSQPQHF,-,TRBJ1-5,TRBV9,TRBD1
TGTGCCAGCAGCCCAACTGGAGAACCCACAGATACGCAGTATTTT,CASSPTGEPTDTQYF,-,TRBJ2-3,TRBV7-6,-
TGCGCCAGCAGAAATTCGGGGATGAACACTGAAGCTTTCTTT,CASRNSGMNTEAFF,-,TRBJ1-1,TRBV5-1,-
TGTGCCAGCTCTCACAGGTCAGACTCTGGAAACACCATATATTTT,CASSHRSDSGNTIYF,-,TRBJ1-3,TRBV18,-
TGCGCCAGCAGCTTCCCAGGGGAAGGGGGCTACACCTTC,CASSFPGEGGYTF,once,TRBJ1-2,TRBV5-1,-
TGTGCCAGCAGAGGCGGACACCGTTTTAACACTGAAGCTTTCTTT,CASRGGHRFNTEAFF,-,TRBJ1-1,TRBV28,-
TGTGCCATCAGGGGGCAGGGCTCTGGAAACACCATATATTTT,CAIRGQGSGNTIYF,-,TRBJ1-3,TRBV10-3,-
TGCGCCAGCAGCCAGGGGCACACTGAAGCTTTCTTT,CASSQGHTEAFF,-,TRBJ1-1,TRBV4-1,-
TGTGCCAGCAGTGACTCAGCGGGGGGGCCCAATGAGCAGTTCTTC,CASSDSAGGPNEQFF,once,TRBJ2-1,TRBV6-4,TRBD2
TGCAGCGTTGGTTATGGGACAGACAATCAGCCCCAGCATTTT,CSVGYGTDNQPQHF,-,TRBJ1-5,TRBV29-1,TRBD1
TGTGCCAGCAGCGCCGGGACAGGGGGCGGAGAGACCCAGTACTTC,CASSAGTGGGETQYF,-,TRBJ2-5,TRBV2,TRBD1
TGTGCCTGGAGGGAACGGGACAGAAGATATGGCTACACCTTC,CAWRERDRRYGYTF,-,TRBJ1-2,TRBV30,TRBD1
TGTGCCAGCAGTTACTCGATGGGACAGGGGGCAGAGGGCTACACCTTC,CASSYSMGQGAEGYTF,-,TRBJ1-2,TRBV6-6,TRBD1
TGTGCCAGCAGCTCGAGGGGACAGGCCCCCTCTGGAAACACCATATATTTT,CASSSRGQAPSGNTIYF,-,TRBJ1-3,TRBV9,TRBD1
TGCGCCAGCAGAATAGCCGGGACTGGGAACACTGAAGCTTTCTTT,CASRIAGTGNTEAFF,-,TRBJ1-1,TRBV5-1,-
TGCGCCAGCAGCCAAGATAGCAGGGGTGAAGAGACCCAGTACTTC,CASSQDSRGEETQYF,-,TRBJ2-5,TRBV4-3,-
TGTGCCAGCAGCCCCCTCGGGGTGGGCGGGGAGCTGTTTTTT,CASSPLGVGGELFF,-,TRBJ2-2,TRBV4-2,-
TGTGCCAGTAGTCCCGGGACAGGGTCGGATGGCTACACCTTC,CASSPGTGSDGYTF,-,TRBJ1-2,TRBV19,TRBD1
TGTGCCAGCAGCCCGGGACAGGGCGGGAGGACCGGGGAGCTGTTTTTT,CASSPGQGGRTGELFF,-,TRBJ2-2,TRBV7-2,-
TGCAGTGCTACCAGGGGGTCGGCTTTCTTT,CSATRGSAFF,-,TRBJ1-1,TRBV20-1,TRBD1
TGTGCCAGCAGCTTAGTTGGCGGGTCTGAAAAACTGTTTTTT,CASSLVGGSEKLFF,-,TRBJ1-4,TRBV11-3,-
TGTGCGAGCACCGGGGGAGGGCTCTACAATGAGCAGTTCTTC,CASTGGGLYNEQFF,-,TRBJ2-1,TRBV27,TRBD2
TGTGCCAGCTCACCCACAATCATCGGACAGGACGGTTGGGGCTATGGCTACACCTTC,CASSPTIIGQDGWGYGYTF,-,TRBJ1-2,TRBV18,TRBD1
TGTGCCAGCAGCTTCGGGACTTATCAGCCCCAGCATTTT,CASSFGTYQPQHF,once,TRBJ1-5,TRBV5-6,-
TGTGCCAGCAGTCTCCTAGGAGGGACAGGAGGCTTGGGAGCTTTCTTT,CASSLLGGTGGLGAFF,-,TRBJ1-1,TRBV7-8,TRBD1
TGTGCCAGCTCACCGGACAGGGACGACTACGAGCAGTACTTC,CASSPDRDDYEQYF,-,TRBJ2-7,TRBV18,TRBD1